A single TCR beta chain is shown here with its context. This CDR3 region has 15 residues. CDR1 and CDR2 (germline): SGHKS, YYEKEE (reference sequence). V shed 5 bases and J shed 0 bases, with 11 bases lying between them. This entry comes from a study of blood T cell repertoires in COVID-19. In the study overall: Both acute and convalescent COVID-19 samples were obtained from the United States, Italy and Spain. T cells, B-cell-depleted T cells, or PBMCs provided the cDNA or gDNA that served as material.

Study processing details: Estimation of nucleated cell counts relied on the amplification of reference gene primers. Produced via immunoSEQ multiplex PCR; TCRdb's table is partial and in-frame only. V and J calls and clone size are as listed in that table; D and trimming were resolved from the DNA. The data contain fewer than 90,000 clones, around 86% of them singletons. The rearrangement links TRBV5-5 to TRBJ1-4; D is perhaps TRBD1 (6 bases). This clonotype originated in a young man with acute or convalescent COVID-19. The sequenced sample consisted of peripheral blood. The CDR3: CASRRRGATNEKLFF. As DNA, the CDR3 is TGTGCCAGCAGGCGCAGGGGCGCAACTAATGAAAAACTGTTTTTT.